This T cell receptor beta chain derives from a study of T cell responses to AZD1222 COVID-19 vaccine. Study in general: Pooled in the analysis were second doses at about 4 or about 12 weeks.

Only in-frame clones appear in the TCRdb table, and some are missing; sequencing was by immunoSEQ multiplex PCR. The table has 99,000 or so clones, around nine tenths seen once. From germline, CDR1 is SGHRS and CDR2 YFSETQ. The CDR3 consists of 16 residues. As to this clone: Its cognate antigen is unknown. At one of its ends the junction is not consistent with the germline gene, which may arise from a read error.

Findings and limits, study-wide: The donors showed a predominance of white British ancestry and of females, with possible underestimation of clonal diversity. Spike-specific TCR breadth and depth were elevated following two AZD1222 doses.

The TCR comes from an adult in good health. The sample was peripheral blood, taken on day 0 of AZD1222 vaccination. The chain recombines TRBV5-1 with TRBJ2-1; 13 bases match TRBD2. CDR3 in amino acids: CASSSRLAGGSDEQFF. In DNA, the CDR3 is TGTGCCAGCAGCTCGAGACTAGCGGGAGGATCGGATGAGCAGTTCTTC.